A single sample is the source of the 12 T cell receptor beta chains below, sequenced in a study of blood T cells in healthy people across ages. The use of a sample-barcoded 5' primer and a J-beta primer mix characterized a second PCR of roughly 6 to 11 cycles. TCRdb itself ran the 5' RACE reads through MiXCR, one entry per CDR3 protein. The sample holds around 1,000,000 distinct CDR3 sequences, 20% to 25% seen once. These data are also associated with another study on T cells of mothers and their children.

What was sequenced was blood. These receptors originate from a girl aged 2 to 9 in good health.

The V gene is TRBV15, the J gene TRBJ2-1; possibly TRBD2 for D (6 bases). V was pared by 0 bases and J by 0 bases, with 9 bases between. This CDR3 is built from 16 residues. Germline assignment: CDR1 LNHNV and CDR2 YYDKDF (reference sequence). CDR3 DNA: TGTGCCACCAGCAGAGACGTGGGGGGCTCCTACAATGAGCAGTTCTTC. Its translation is CATSRDVGGSYNEQFF.

This clonotype was seen only a few times. The CDR3 carries no conserved terminal phenylalanine or tryptophan, so it likely arises from a read error. The genes are TRBV29-1 and TRBJ2-7; D gene unclear. CDR3 length equals 12 residues. Germline V lookup: CDR1 SQVTM, CDR2 ANQGSEA. The CDR3 loop reads CSVEDLEWEQYL. The CDR3, as DNA: TGCAGCGTGGAAGACTTGGAATGGGAGCAGTACCTC.

Points on this clonotype: At one end the junction does not follow the germline gene, possibly because of a read error. The chain links TRBV7-6 to TRBJ2-2; perhaps TRBD2 as D (5 bases). The CDR3 consists of 12 residues. Germline loops: CDR1 SGHVS, CDR2 FNYEAQ. The DNA of the CDR3 is TGTGCCAGCAGCCCAACGCCCGGGGAGCTGGTTTTT. Protein sequence: CASSPTPGELVF.

The rearrangement uses TRBV6-5 and TRBJ1-4; no firm D call. V was cut by 6 bases and J by 5 bases, with 13 bases left in between. CDR1 and CDR2 (germline): MNHEY, SVGAGI. The CDR3 runs 14 residues. In DNA form, the CDR3 reads TGTGCCAGCAGCCAGTTGGACGGGAATGAAAAACTGTTTTTT. Protein sequence: CASSQLDGNEKLFF.

This clonotype was picked up a small number of times. CDR3 in DNA: TGTGCCAGCAGTAAGAAACCGGGACAGGGGTACTACGGGCAGTACTTC. Protein: CASSKKPGQGYYGQYF. The genes are TRBV28 and TRBJ2-5; 10 positions agree with TRBD1. V lost 5 bases and J lost 11; bases outside the gene matches: 17. The CDR3 totals 16 residues. Germline-derived CDR1 and CDR2 are MDHEN and SYDVKM. Together with reference TRBV28 and TRBJ2-5, the CDR3 gives the full variable domain: DVKVTQSSRYLVKRTGEKVFLECVQDMDHENMFWYRQDPGLGLRLIYFSYDVKMKEKGDIPEGYSVSREKKERFSLILESASTNQTSMYLCASSKKPGQGYYGQYFGPGTRLLVL.

The chain carries TRBV7-9 and TRBJ1-1; 8 bases are shared with TRBD1. This CDR3 region has 16 residues. Germline CDR1 SEHNR, CDR2 FQNEAQ (reference sequence). Trimming took 3 bases from V and 5 from J; bases not matched to a gene: 11. The CDR3 sequence is CASSFRQGARGTEAFF. Here the CDR3 DNA reads TGTGCCAGCAGCTTTCGGCAGGGGGCGAGGGGAACTGAAGCTTTCTTT.

The CDR3 bases are TGTGCCAGCAGTAATCCGGGACAGGGGAGTAGGGATACGCAGTATTTT. This sequence encodes CASSNPGQGSRDTQYF. The V gene is TRBV28, the J gene TRBJ2-3; 10 positions match TRBD1. The germline V gene encodes CDR1 MDHEN and CDR2 SYDVKM. The CDR3 loop spans 16 amino acids. Trimming at V came to 5 bases and at J to 6 bases, leaving 11 bases not matched to a gene.

The rearrangement joins TRBV21-1 to TRBJ1-1; no check of the table's D call, TRBD1, against the DNA was made. TRBV21-1 is a known pseudogene. The CDR3 has 15 amino acids. CDR3 in DNA: TGTGCCAGCAACAGTCAGGGACATTTGAACACTGAAGCTTTCTTT. Protein sequence: CASNSQGHLNTEAFF.

This clonotype was seen a handful of times. V is TRBV21-1 and J is TRBJ2-2; TRBD1, the table's D call, was not compared with the DNA. TRBV21-1 is termed a pseudogene. This CDR3 has 12 residues. The CDR3 spells CASSNRGGELFF. The CDR3 DNA is TGTGCCAGCAGCAACAGGGGCGGGGAGCTGTTTTTT.

The chain employs TRBV12-3 or TRBV12-4 and TRBJ1-5; TRBD1 aligns across 7 bases. The CDR3 is 14 amino acids. The junction had 11 bases not matched to a gene; V was cut back by 9 bases and J by 6 bases. The CDR3 sequence: CASRDRVDGQPQHF. The CDR3 DNA reads as TGTGCCAGTAGAGACAGGGTCGACGGTCAGCCCCAGCATTTT.

This clonotype was counted between two and nine times. The V and J genes are TRBV7-9 and TRBJ2-5, with D possibly being TRBD1 or TRBD2 (5 bases each). The J call may be mistaken, given a closer DNA end match to TRBJ2-7. Germline V gene sequence: CDR1 SEHNR, CDR2 FQNEAQ (reference sequence). This CDR3 is 14 amino acids long. CDR3 DNA: TGTGCCAGCAGCTCATCAGTGGGGGCCTACGAGCAGTACTTC. This codes for CASSSSVGAYEQYF.

In DNA form, the CDR3 reads TGTGCCAGCAGTTACTCGCCCGGGCAGGGATTTGAAGCTTTCTTT. It yields the protein CASSYSPGQGFEAFF. The chain employs TRBV6-5 and TRBJ1-1; possible D gene TRBD1, 5 bases. This CDR3 region has 15 residues. V lost 0 bases and J 7 bases, leaving 15 bases between the germline ends. The germline CDR1 and CDR2 sequences are MNHEY and SVGAGI.